The rows below give T cell receptor delta chains drawn from one sample of a study of gamma-delta chains in newborns, infants, children. TCRdb fed the reads to CATT. The sample shows 14,000 to 15,000 delta-chain clones, roughly 7.7% of them seen only once. Sequencing was performed on blood. These TCRs come from a child who was a newborn, infant or young child, either healthy, febrile or measles-vaccinated (not recorded which). Each CDR3 is given with its conserved first and last residue. The order of the fields is D gene, J gene, V gene, clone size, CDR3 protein, CDR3 DNA. The D gene is left open where the match is weak. The listing skips clone size in some rows; elsewhere it reads once, few, many or a size class.

D: TRDD3
J: TRDJ3
V: TRDV2
size: medium-sized
CDR3: CACDTVLGDTRSSWDTRQMFF
DNA: TGTGCCTGTGACACCGTACTGGGGGATACGCGCAGCTCCTGGGACACCCGACAGATGTTTTTC

D: TRDD3
J: TRDJ3
V: TRDV2
size: few
CDR3: CACDTGGYYSSWDTRQMFF
DNA: TGTGCCTGTGACACCGGGGGATACTATAGCTCCTGGGACACCCGACAGATGTTTTTC

D: NA
J: TRDJ3
V: TRDV2
size: NA
CDR3: CACDTVGIISSWDTRQMFF
DNA: TGTGCCTGCGACACCGTGGGGATCATTAGCTCCTGGGACACCCGACAGATGTTTTTC

D: NA
J: TRDJ1
V: TRDV2
size: few
CDR3: CACDTWGVNTDKLIF
DNA: TGTGCCTGTGACACCTGGGGGGTAAACACCGATAAACTCATCTTT

D: TRDD3
J: TRDJ2
V: TRDV2
size: few
CDR3: CACDTVGDTRAQLFF
DNA: TGTGCCTGTGACACCGTGGGGGATACGCGAGCGCAACTCTTCTTT

D: TRDD3
J: TRDJ3
V: TRDV2
size: NA
CDR3: CACDTPLLGGPSWDTRQMFF
DNA: TGTGCCTGTGACACCCCCTTACTGGGGGGGCCTTCCTGGGACACCCGACAGATGTTTTTC

D: NA
J: TRDJ3
V: TRDV2
size: once
CDR3: CACDVLEDTQYSWDTRQMFF
DNA: TGTGCCTGTGACGTACTGGAGGATACACAATACTCCTGGGACACCCGACAGATGTTTTTC

D: TRDD3
J: TRDJ3
V: TRDV2
size: many
CDR3: CACDTLTGAISWDTRQMFF
DNA: TGTGCCTGTGACACTCTTACTGGGGCCATCTCCTGGGACACCCGACAGATGTTTTTC

D: TRDD3
J: TRDJ3
V: TRDV2
size: few
CDR3: CACDPLGDTSWDTRQMFF
DNA: TGTGCCTGTGACCCACTGGGGGATACGTCATGGGACACCCGACAGATGTTTTTC

D: TRDD3
J: TRDJ2
V: TRDV2
size: NA
CDR3: CAFILGDILTAKLFF
DNA: TGTGCCTTTATACTGGGGGATATTTTGACAGCAAAACTCTTCTTT

D: TRDD3
J: TRDJ2
V: TRDV3
size: NA
CDR3: CAIPPSYWGISASLTAPLFF
DNA: TGTGCCATTCCCCCTTCTTACTGGGGGATATCGGCTAGTTTGACAGCACCACTCTTCTTT

D: TRDD3
J: TRDJ3
V: TRDV2
size: few
CDR3: CACDPLLGDTRVSWDTRQMFF
DNA: TGTGCCTGTGACCCCTTACTGGGGGATACGCGGGTATCCTGGGACACCCGACAGATGTTTTTC

D: TRDD3
J: TRDJ2
V: TRDV2
size: once
CDR3: CACEPLSGGYGLTLTAQLFF
DNA: TGTGCCTGTGAGCCGCTTAGTGGGGGATACGGCCTGACTTTGACAGCCCAACTCTTCTTT

D: TRDD3
J: TRDJ3
V: TRDV2
size: NA
CDR3: CACDILGALSWDTRQMFF
DNA: TGTGCCTGTGACATACTGGGGGCCCTCTCCTGGGACACCCGACAGATGTTTTTC

D: TRDD3
J: TRDJ3
V: TRDV2
size: few
CDR3: CACDVLGNRDTRQMFF
DNA: TGTGCCTGTGACGTACTGGGGAACCGGGACACCCGACAGATGTTTTTC

D: TRDD3
J: TRDJ2
V: TRDV2
size: NA
CDR3: CACDNWGRTAQLFF
DNA: TGTGCCTGTGATAACTGGGGGCGTACAGCACAACTCTTCTTT

D: TRDD3
J: TRDJ3
V: TRDV2
size: NA
CDR3: CACDTVLGEISSWDTRPMFF
DNA: TGTGCCTGTGACACCGTACTGGGGGAGATAAGCTCCTGGGACACCCGCCCGATGTTTTTC

D: NA
J: TRDJ1
V: TRDV3
size: NA
CDR3: CAFEVLGDTHLTDKLIF
DNA: TGTGCCTTTGAGGTACTGGGAGATACGCACCTCACCGATAAACTCATCTTT

D: TRDD3
J: TRDJ3
V: TRDV2
size: many
CDR3: CACDKVLGDTRRSWDTRQMFF
DNA: TGTGCCTGTGACAAAGTACTGGGGGATACGCGTCGCTCCTGGGACACCCGACAGATGTTTTTC

D: NA
J: TRDJ2
V: TRDV2
size: NA
CDR3: CACDTVVRGPQTAQLFF
DNA: TGTGCCTGCGACACCGTGGTGCGGGGGCCTCAGACAGCACAACTCTTCTTT

D: TRDD3
J: TRDJ2
V: TRDV2
size: NA
CDR3: CACDYWGALTAQLFF
DNA: TGTGCCTGTGACTACTGGGGGGCCTTGACAGCGCAACTCTTCTTT

D: TRDD3
J: TRDJ2
V: TRDV2
size: NA
CDR3: CACDHVTGGSLTAQLFF
DNA: TGTGCCTGTGATCACGTTACCGGGGGATCCTTGACAGCACAACTCTTCTTT

D: NA
J: TRDJ2
V: TRDV2
size: NA
CDR3: CACDPWGHLTAQLFF
DNA: TGTGCCTGTGACCCCTGGGGACATTTGACAGCACAACTCTTCTTT

D: TRDD3
J: TRDJ3
V: TRDV2
size: few
CDR3: CACDTVEAGGSSSWDTRQMFF
DNA: TGTGCCTGTGACACCGTTGAAGCTGGGGGATCCAGCTCCTGGGACACCCGACAGATGTTTTTC

D: NA
J: TRDJ3
V: TRDV2
size: NA
CDR3: CACDTVGIGYSWDTRQMFF
DNA: TGTGCCTGTGACACCGTAGGGATAGGGTACTCCTGGGACACCCGACAGATGTTTTTC

D: NA
J: TRDJ3
V: TRDV2
size: NA
CDR3: CACDSLHSSWDTRQMFF
DNA: TGTGCCTGTGACTCCCTCCATAGCTCCTGGGACACCCGACAGATGTTTTTC

D: NA
J: TRDJ3
V: TRDV2
size: NA
CDR3: CACACDTPWGSLSSWDTRQMFF
DNA: NA

D: NA
J: TRDJ3
V: TRDV2
size: few
CDR3: CACDTLGPRDTRQMFF
DNA: TGTGCCTGTGACACGCTGGGACCTCGGGACACCCGACAGATGTTTTTC

D: NA
J: TRDJ3
V: TRDV2
size: NA
CDR3: CACDTYWGDTRQMFF
DNA: TGTGCCTGTGACACGTACTGGGGGGACACCCGACAGATGTTTTTC

D: TRDD3
J: TRDJ2
V: TRDV3
size: NA
CDR3: CAFRGILNAQLFF
DNA: TGTGCCTTTAGGGGGATACTTAATGCACAACTCTTCTTT

D: TRDD3
J: TRDJ3
V: TRDV2
size: few
CDR3: CACGDDWGISSWDTRQMFF
DNA: TGTGCCTGTGGCGACGACTGGGGGATAAGCTCCTGGGACACCCGACAGATGTTTTTC

D: TRDD3
J: TRDJ3
V: TRDV2
size: NA
CDR3: CACDTVLGDTISSWDTRQMFF
DNA: TGTGCCTGTGACACCGTACTGGGGGATACGATAAGCTCCTGGGACACCCGACAGATGTTTTTC

D: TRDD3
J: TRDJ3
V: TRDV2
size: NA
CDR3: CACDVLLGDTMGSWDTRQMFF
DNA: TGTGCCTGTGACGTCTTACTGGGGGATACGATGGGCTCCTGGGACACCCGACAGATGTTTTTC

D: NA
J: TRDJ3
V: TRDV2
size: many
CDR3: CACDTWGSFSWDTRQMFF
DNA: TGTGCCTGTGACACCTGGGGGTCGTTCTCCTGGGACACCCGACAGATGTTTTTC

D: NA
J: TRDJ2
V: TRDV3
size: few
CDR3: CAFSNPLPGVLTAQLFF
DNA: TGTGCCTTTAGTAATCCATTGCCCGGGGTTTTGACAGCACAACTCTTCTTT

D: NA
J: TRDJ1
V: TRDV2
size: NA
CDR3: CACDELGILTDKLIF
DNA: TGTGCCTGTGACGAACTCGGGATCCTCACCGATAAACTCATCTTT

D: TRDD3
J: TRDJ2
V: TRDV2
size: NA
CDR3: CACDGLGDQALTAQLFF
DNA: TGTGCCTGTGACGGGCTGGGGGATCAGGCTTTGACAGCACAACTCTTCTTT

D: TRDD3
J: TRDJ3
V: TRDV2
size: NA
CDR3: CACDVLGDSSSWDARQMFF
DNA: TGTGCCTGTGACGTACTGGGGGACTCCAGCTCCTGGGACGCCCGACAGATGTTTTTC

D: TRDD3
J: TRDJ1
V: TRDV1
size: NA
CDR3: CALGELPSSGGYTDKLIF
DNA: TGTGCTCTTGGGGAACTTCCTTCTTCTGGGGGATACACCGATAAACTCATCTTT

D: TRDD3
J: TRDJ3
V: TRDV2
size: NA
CDR3: CACDAFGGIQSWDTRQMFF
DNA: TGTGCCTGTGACGCCTTTGGGGGGATACAATCCTGGGACACCCGACAGATGTTCTTC